The 21 T cell receptor beta chains in this list originate from one sample, sequenced in a study of regulatory T cells in long-lasting Graves disease. TCR beta libraries were built with iRepertoire HTBI primers and Arm-PCR of CDR3 regions. TCRdb processed the multiplex PCR reads anew with MiXCR; each CDR3 protein has one entry. The profile shows nearly 350,000 distinct CDR3 sequences, about 19% of them singletons. The time point here: persistent/refractory GD, antithyroid drugs over 5 years with positive TRAb. Scientists built the TCR library using RNA that was extracted from PBMCs. The sample was peripheral blood mononuclear cells (PBMCs), taken when the disease was refractory, from a patient treated with antithyroid drugs. The source is a female donor with Graves disease.

This clonotype was observed many times. The chain carries TRBV27 and TRBJ2-5; 12 bases align to TRBD2. CDR3 length: 14 residues. V dropped 10 bases and J dropped 4; count of bases not matched to a gene: 7. Germline CDR1 MNHEY, CDR2 SMNVEV (reference sequence). Here the CDR3 reads CATTPLAGGETQYF. CDR3 DNA: TGTGCCACCACTCCACTAGCGGGGGGAGAGACCCAGTACTTC.

The chain recombines TRBV28 with TRBJ1-2; D perhaps matches TRBD1 (6 bases). V shed 2 bases and J shed 10 bases, with 11 bases lying between them. Germline values: CDR1 MDHEN, CDR2 SYDVKM. The CDR3 runs to 12 residues. The CDR3 reads CASSLMGGIYTF. CDR3 bases: TGTGCCAGCAGTTTAATGGGGGGCATCTACACCTTC.

This clonotype has at least ten counts. The rearrangement uses TRBV24-1 and TRBJ1-6; 9 bases are shared with TRBD1. The V gene end was trimmed by 4 bases and the J gene end by 7 bases; junction bases not matched to a gene: 7. The CDR3 length is 16 residues. Germline CDR1 reads KGHDR; CDR2 reads SFDVKD. In DNA form, the CDR3 reads TGTGCCACCAGTGACCCTTTAGGACAGGGGAATTCACCCCTCCACTTT. Residues: CATSDPLGQGNSPLHF.

This clonotype was seen more than once but under ten times. V is TRBV5-1 and J is TRBJ2-2; D may correspond to TRBD1 or TRBD2 (5 bases each). The CDR3 runs to 15 residues. V was pared by 4 bases and J by 0 bases, with 10 bases between. The V gene's germline CDR1 is SGHRS and CDR2 YFSETQ. CDR3 region: CASSGDGPNTGELFF. CDR3 in DNA: TGCGCCAGCAGCGGGGACGGACCGAACACCGGGGAGCTGTTTTTT.

The chain has TRBV6-2 or TRBV6-3 and TRBJ2-7; D not resolved. This CDR3 has 15 residues. The ends were cut back, 0 bases at V and 0 bases at J, with 9 bases in the middle. Germline V gene sequence: CDR1 MNHEY, CDR2 SVGEGT. The CDR3 bases are TGTGCCAGCAGTTACTCGGTCACCCCCTCCTACGAGCAGTACTTC. Encoded protein: CASSYSVTPSYEQYF.

The rearrangement links TRBV5-1 to TRBJ1-5, with a tentative D call TRBD1 (5 bases). The CDR3 contains 16 residues. Germline-derived CDR1 and CDR2 are SGHRS and YFSETQ. V lost 6 bases to trimming and J lost 5 bases, with 21 bases between them. Here the CDR3 reads CASNKEDRDSDQPQHF. In DNA form, the CDR3 reads TGCGCCAGCAACAAAGAAGACAGAGACTCCGATCAGCCCCAGCATTTT.

This clonotype was counted ten times or more. J is TRBJ1-5 and V is TRBV30, with a tentative D call TRBD1 (6 bases). V shed 3 bases and J shed 6 bases, with 12 bases lying between them. The CDR3 runs to 13 residues. Germline CDR1 is GTSNPN and CDR2 is SVGIG (reference sequence). The CDR3 loop reads CAWSADSRQPQHF. The CDR3 DNA sequence: TGTGCCTGGAGCGCGGACAGCCGTCAGCCCCAGCATTTT.

The table lists this clonotype with many counts. The chain combines TRBV30 with TRBJ1-2; 7 bases line up with TRBD1. The CDR3 consists of 12 residues. The J segment lost 4 bases and the V segment lost 8 bases, leaving 7 bases of the junction unmatched. The germline V gene encodes CDR1 GTSNPN and CDR2 SVGIG (reference sequence). The CDR3 DNA follows: TGTGCCCGGGGACAGCCGTTCTATGGCTACACCTTC. It specifies CARGQPFYGYTF.

This clonotype has a count of ten or more. The limits of the CDR3 on the DNA are not certain, so only TCRdb's listed CDR3 is given. J is TRBJ1-6 and V is TRBV11-2; the D segment call TRBD1 is taken from the table without a DNA check. Looked up from germline, CDR1 is SGHAT and CDR2 is FQNNGV. The CDR3 length equals 13 residues, ends included. The CDR3 sequence is CASSFAAGTAGFF.

This sequence joins TRBV18 and TRBJ1-6, with D unclear. Trimming removed 2 bases at V and 6 bases at J, with 8 bases between. CDR3 size: 14 residues. Germline V gene data show CDR1 as KGHSH and CDR2 as LQKENI. The CDR3 DNA is TGTGCCAGCTCACCAACCCGGGGTAATTCACCCCTCCACTTT. This encodes CASSPTRGNSPLHF. Combining the CDR3 with reference TRBV18 and TRBJ1-6 gives the whole variable domain NAGVMQNPRHLVRRRGQEARLRCSPMKGHSHVYWYRQLPEEGLKFMVYLQKENIIDESGMPKERFSAEFPKEGPSILRIQQVVRGDSAAYFCASSPTRGNSPLHFGNGTRLTVT.

This clonotype showed up just a few times. The chain carries TRBV5-1 and TRBJ2-7; the D is unclear. V dropped 0 bases and J dropped 0 bases, with 10 bases sitting between them. The V gene's germline CDR1 is SGHRS and CDR2 YFSETQ. CDR3 size: 15 residues. The CDR3 region is CASSLDGRSSYEQYF. The CDR3 region has the DNA TGCGCCAGCAGCTTGGACGGCAGATCCTCCTACGAGCAGTACTTC.

This clonotype was seen at least ten times. This rearrangement joins TRBV29-1 to TRBJ2-7; 12 positions match TRBD1. The V gene end was trimmed by 6 bases and the J gene end by 6 bases; junction bases not matched to a gene: 9. The CDR3 length is 14 residues. Germline V lookup: CDR1 SQVTM, CDR2 ANQGSEA. CDR3 in amino acids: CSVGDRGRNFEQYF. CDR3 in DNA: TGCAGCGTAGGGGACAGGGGGCGGAATTTCGAGCAGTACTTC.

Notes on this clonotype: Germline is not matched at one junction end, which may reflect a read error. The V and J genes are TRBV19 and TRBJ1-1, with D possibly TRBD1 on 5 matching bases. This CDR3 region has 15 residues. Looked up from germline, CDR1 is LNHDA and CDR2 is SQIVND (reference sequence). In nucleotides, the CDR3 is TGTGCCGGTAGTATAGCGGGGGGATCGGGGACTGAAGCTTTCTTT. Its protein product is CAGSIAGGSGTEAFF. Together with reference TRBV19 and TRBJ1-1, the CDR3 gives the full variable domain: DGGITQSPKYLFRKEGQNVTLSCEQNLNHDAMYWYRQDPGQGLRLIYYSQIVNDFQKGDIAEGYSVSREKKESFPLTVTSAQKNPTAFYLCAGSIAGGSGTEAFFGQGTRLTVV.

This clonotype was counted between two and nine times. The rearrangement links TRBV6-1 to TRBJ1-2; 7 bases match TRBD1. V shed 7 bases, J shed 8 bases, and the junction held 10 bases outside the gene matches. Germline CDR1 reads MNHNS; CDR2 reads SASEGT. This CDR3 is 13 amino acids long. The CDR3 DNA reads as TGTGCCAGCAATCCAACAGGGGTCGGGGGCTACACCTTC. This codes for CASNPTGVGGYTF.

This clonotype has just a few counts. The rearrangement joins TRBV5-1 to TRBJ2-5; no reliable D call. V was pared by 4 bases and J by 5 bases, with 18 bases between. CDR3 length: 15 residues. Germline CDR1 reads SGHRS; CDR2 reads YFSETQ. CDR3 nucleotide sequence: TGCGCCAGCAGCGTGGAAGCAGGCCTGGAGGAGACCCAGTACTTC. Protein: CASSVEAGLEETQYF.

This sequence joins TRBV4-1 and TRBJ2-3; D unclear. CDR3 length equals 14 residues. V was pared by 2 bases and J by 6 bases, with 12 bases between. Germline CDR1 is MGHRA and CDR2 is YSYEKL. The CDR3 DNA reads TGCGCCAGCAGCCAAACCTCCTTGGGGGATACGCAGTATTTT. Translation: CASSQTSLGDTQYF.

This clonotype was picked up many times. The V gene is TRBV18, the J gene TRBJ2-7, with D unresolved. Germline CDR1 reads KGHSH; CDR2 reads LQKENI. Trimming stripped 8 bases from V and 2 bases from J, with 13 bases between. The CDR3 has 13 amino acids. The CDR3, as DNA: TGTGCCAGCAGTTACGGGCAGACCTACGAGCAGTACTTC. It specifies CASSYGQTYEQYF.

As for this clonotype: Here the CDR3 omits its conserved ending phenylalanine or tryptophan, so a read error is the likely source. The rearrangement links TRBV11-2 to TRBJ2-7; the D is unclear. V was pared by 4 bases and J by 2 bases, with 3 bases between. The germline gives CDR1 SGHAT, CDR2 FQNNGV. CDR3 length equals 11 residues. As DNA, the CDR3 is TGTGCCAGCAGCTCCGCCTACGAGCAGTACCTC. Its protein product is CASSSAYEQYL.

This clonotype was counted between two and nine times. The rearrangement uses TRBV7-9 and TRBJ1-4; no reliable D call. Trimming shortened V by 3 bases and J by 6 bases, and 5 bases separated the two germline ends. Germline V gives CDR1 SEHNR, CDR2 FQNEAQ (reference sequence). This CDR3 contains 12 residues. The CDR3 protein is CASSFNYEKLFF. The CDR3 coding sequence is TGTGCCAGCAGCTTTAACTATGAAAAACTGTTTTTT.

This clonotype came up a few times. The chain recombines TRBV5-8 with TRBJ1-3; D is unclear. The CDR3 runs to 15 residues. Trimming cost V 1 base and J 0 bases, with 8 bases left between them. CDR1 and CDR2 (germline): SGHTS, YDEGEE. The CDR3 coding sequence is TGTGCCAGCAGCTTGTCCACGATCTCTGGAAACACCATATATTTT. Its translation is CASSLSTISGNTIYF.

This clonotype was counted at least ten times. The gene calls are TRBV28 and TRBJ2-7, with TRBD1 identical over 8 bases. There are 14 residues in the CDR3. Germline CDR1 MDHEN, CDR2 SYDVKM. The junction had 7 bases not matched to a gene; V was cut back by 3 bases and J by 6 bases. In DNA form, the CDR3 reads TGTGCCAGCAGTTTTCGGACAGGGTATCGCGAGCAGTACTTC. As protein: CASSFRTGYREQYF.